This T cell receptor (beta chain) was retrieved from a study of OX40 agonist ivuxolimab in advanced cancers. Study-wide background: Participants averaged 60 years of age (range roughly 20 to 90) and were over 75% male.

The table came from immunoSEQ multiplex PCR; TCRdb's copy has only in-frame clones and leaves some out. Among about 91,000 clones, about 90% were seen once, and the ten largest hold about 4.6%. There are a few counts of this clone. The TCR sequence derives from an adult with an advanced solid tumor such as melanoma, head and neck, liver or kidney cancer. Sample: CD4+ or CD8+ T cells sorted from blood, taken in a trial of the OX40 agonist ivuxolimab.

The CDR3 DNA is TGTGCCAGCAGTGATCCTGGAAGGAACACTGAAGCTTTCTTT. It encodes CASSDPGRNTEAFF. The V gene is TRBV2, the J gene TRBJ1-1; D remains unclear. Germline assignment: CDR1 SNHLY and CDR2 FYNNEI. CDR3 length: 14 residues. V was shortened by 3 bases and J by 1 base, with 9 bases between the two germline ends.